One sample yielded the 19 T cell receptor beta chains listed below, sequenced in a study of shared clonotypes between healthy human individuals. The data were produced by immunoSEQ multiplex PCR, yet TCRdb's version contains in-frame clones alone and is incomplete. The data hold hundreds of thousands of clones, with roughly 83% observed a single time. Sequencing was done on a sample of PBMCs. The receptor source for this set is a middle-aged woman in good health. Some clones in this sample may be carry-over from other donors' samples.

The chain links TRBV29-1 to TRBJ2-3; 12 nucleotides agree with TRBD2. The CDR3 length is 14 residues. Germline-derived CDR1 and CDR2 are SQVTM and ANQGSEA. The trim removed 7 bases at V and 5 bases at J, leaving 7 bases unmatched. CDR3 protein: CSGFTGLAGDTQYF. The CDR3 coding sequence is TGCAGCGGCTTTACGGGACTAGCGGGAGATACGCAGTATTTT.

The CDR3 spells CASRYGTLYTGELFF. CDR3 DNA sequence: TGTGCCAGCCGCTACGGGACACTCTACACCGGGGAGCTGTTTTTT. The J gene is TRBJ2-2, the V gene TRBV5-6; perhaps TRBD1 as D (6 bases). Germline V CDR1 and CDR2: SGHDT, YYEEEE. The V and J ends lost 7 bases and 3 bases respectively, with 16 bases between them. There are 15 residues in the CDR3.

The V call is TRBV5-1, the J call TRBJ2-7; D ambiguous. The germline V gene encodes CDR1 SGHRS and CDR2 YFSETQ. This CDR3 has 14 amino acids. The ends were cut back, 0 bases at V and 2 bases at J, with 9 bases in the middle. The CDR3 sequence: CASSLETVAYEQYF. The CDR3 DNA sequence: TGCGCCAGCAGCTTGGAAACAGTAGCCTACGAGCAGTACTTC.

The chain has TRBV2 and TRBJ2-1, with D possibly TRBD2 on 5 matching bases. This CDR3 has 15 amino acids. V lost 5 bases and J 2 bases, leaving 13 bases between the germline ends. Looked up from germline, CDR1 is SNHLY and CDR2 is FYNNEI. CDR3 in DNA: TGTGCCAGCAGTCCACAACTAGGGACCTACAATGAGCAGTTCTTC. Translating it yields CASSPQLGTYNEQFF.

As regards this clone: The sample holds other DNA sequences that translate to the same CDR3. The chain combines TRBV6-5 with TRBJ2-7; the match to TRBD2 covers 8 bases. Trimming cost V 0 bases and J 3 bases; bases outside gene matches: 4. This CDR3 spans 15 amino acids. The V gene's germline CDR1 is MNHEY and CDR2 SVGAGI. CDR3 protein: CASSYSASGSYEQYF. CDR3 nucleotides: TGTGCCAGCAGTTACTCGGCCAGCGGGAGCTACGAGCAGTACTTC.

This clone was seen only a few times. The rearrangement uses TRBV11-2 and TRBJ1-1, with TRBD1 identical over 7 bases. The CDR3 spans 12 residues. The germline V gene encodes CDR1 SGHAT and CDR2 FQNNGV. The ends lost 3 bases at V and 6 bases at J; junction bases unmatched: 1. In DNA form, the CDR3 reads TGTGCCAGCAGCTTTACAGGGGCTGAAGCTTTCTTT. Amino acid sequence: CASSFTGAEAFF.

The V gene is TRBV27, the J gene TRBJ2-7, with 13 positions matching TRBD2. From germline, CDR1 is MNHEY and CDR2 SMNVEV (reference sequence). V lost 3 bases, J lost 3 bases, and 8 bases stayed unmatched. The CDR3 has 17 amino acids. The CDR3 region is CASSFKTRTSGSYEQYF. The CDR3 bases are TGTGCCAGCAGTTTCAAAACAAGGACTAGCGGGAGCTACGAGCAGTACTTC.

V and J are TRBV15 and TRBJ2-3; D possibly corresponds to TRBD2 (6 bases). The CDR3 extends over 16 amino acids. Per germline, CDR1 LNHNV and CDR2 YYDKDF (reference sequence). Trimming shortened V by 5 bases and J by 0 bases, and 15 bases separated the two germline ends. Here the CDR3 DNA reads TGTGCCACCAGCCCTCGGCCGCGGGGTAGCACAGATACGCAGTATTTT. It translates to CATSPRPRGSTDTQYF.

The rearrangement links TRBV5-1 to TRBJ2-3; 9 positions agree with TRBD1. V lost 7 bases and J lost 4; bases outside the gene matches: 7. Germline loops: CDR1 SGHRS, CDR2 YFSETQ. This CDR3 is 14 amino acids long. CDR3 DNA sequence: TGCGCCAGCCTGGGTACAGGGGGCCCAGATACGCAGTATTTT. Its protein is CASLGTGGPDTQYF.

The sample holds a few counts of this clone. This rearrangement joins TRBV7-9 to TRBJ1-2, with D maybe TRBD1 (6 bases). Germline-derived CDR1 and CDR2 are SEHNR and FQNEAQ (reference sequence). Between the trimmed V and J ends, which lost 2 bases and 4 bases, there was a span of 8 bases. CDR3 length: 13 amino acids. DNA of the CDR3: TGTGCCAGCAGCTTACTACAGGGCTATGGCTACACCTTC. This sequence encodes CASSLLQGYGYTF.

The rearrangement uses TRBV14 and TRBJ2-7; 8 bases align to TRBD2. CDR3 length: 17 residues. V lost 1 base, J lost 2 bases, and 10 bases stayed unmatched. Germline V lookup: CDR1 SGHDN, CDR2 FVKESK. The CDR3: CASSQVGRAGVAYEQYF. CDR3 nucleotide sequence: TGTGCCAGCAGCCAAGTGGGGCGAGCGGGAGTGGCCTACGAGCAGTACTTC.

This rearrangement joins TRBV10-3 to TRBJ1-1; a possible D gene is TRBD1 (5 bases). This CDR3 is 15 amino acids long. V lost 8 bases and J lost 0, with 16 bases in between. Germline loops: CDR1 ENHRY, CDR2 SYGVKD. CDR3 in DNA: TGTGCCATCCGGGACCGACCTGGGGTGAACACTGAAGCTTTCTTT. Its translation is CAIRDRPGVNTEAFF.

Concerning this clone: The same CDR3 arises from other DNA sequences in this sample as well. The chain joins TRBV5-1 to TRBJ2-1; unclear D gene. Trimming left V 0 bases short and J 7 bases short, with 8 bases between. CDR1 and CDR2 (germline): SGHRS, YFSETQ. This CDR3 contains 13 residues. CDR3 nucleotide sequence: TGCGCCAGCAGCTTGGGTGGGCTAAATGAGCAGTTCTTC. Its protein product is CASSLGGLNEQFF.

The chain joins TRBV30 to TRBJ2-5; unclear D gene. This CDR3 comprises 11 residues. V lost 5 bases, J lost 3 bases, and 7 bases lay in between. The germline V gene has CDR1 GTSNPN and CDR2 SVGIG (reference sequence). The CDR3 is CAWGPKETQYF. For the CDR3, the DNA is TGTGCCTGGGGTCCTAAAGAGACCCAGTACTTC.

This clone was seen only a few times. This chain uses TRBV2 with TRBJ1-1, with D tentatively TRBD1 (6 bases). CDR3 length: 14 amino acids. Germline CDR1 and CDR2: SNHLY and FYNNEI. The V gene lost 5 bases and the J gene lost 4 bases, with 14 bases spanning the gap. The CDR3 loop reads CASSPQGGTTEAFF. Written as DNA, the CDR3 is TGTGCCAGCAGTCCACAGGGAGGTACCACTGAAGCTTTCTTT.

DNA for the CDR3: TGTGCCAGCAGTTTAGTAAACGGAAACACCATATATTTT. This codes for CASSLVNGNTIYF. The chain employs TRBV28 and TRBJ1-3; unclear D gene. CDR3 length: 13 residues. V dropped 2 bases and J dropped 4 bases, with 6 bases sitting between them. The V gene's germline CDR1 is MDHEN and CDR2 SYDVKM.

The chain carries TRBV5-1 and TRBJ2-2; a weak D match, TRBD2 (5 bases). The CDR3 spans 15 residues. V was pared by 2 bases and J by 5 bases, with 13 bases between. Germline-derived CDR1 and CDR2 are SGHRS and YFSETQ. Here the CDR3 reads CASSLIIGGTGELFF. The CDR3, as DNA: TGCGCCAGCAGCTTAATCATCGGCGGGACCGGGGAGCTGTTTTTT. Full variable domain (missing parts from reference TRBV5-1 and TRBJ2-2): KAGVTQTPRYLIKTRGQQVTLSCSPISGHRSVSWYQQTPGQGLQFLFEYFSETQRNKGNFPGRFSGRQFSNSRSEMNVSTLELGDSALYLCASSLIIGGTGELFFGEGSRLTVL.

The chain links TRBV7-9 to TRBJ2-5, with unresolved D. Trimming pared 0 bases from V and 1 base from J, leaving 6 bases between. Germline CDR1 is SEHNR and CDR2 is FQNEAQ (reference sequence). The CDR3 consists of 14 residues. The CDR3 nucleotides are TGTGCCAGCAGCTTAGCACGTGCCCAAGAGACCCAGTACTTC. Amino acids: CASSLARAQETQYF.

This clone was picked up one time. The identical CDR3 is also encoded by other nucleotide sequences in the sample. The genes are TRBV10-3 and TRBJ2-2, with TRBD2 matching 9 bases. Trimming removed 5 bases from V and 0 bases from J; junction bases left unmatched: 1. The germline CDR1 and CDR2 sequences are ENHRY and SYGVKD. The CDR3 runs to 15 residues. CDR3 protein: CAISLAGANTGELFF. The CDR3 DNA reads as TGTGCCATCAGTTTAGCGGGAGCGAACACCGGGGAGCTGTTTTTT.